One sample yielded the 20 T cell receptor beta chains listed below, sequenced in a study of CD8 T cells in ankylosing spondylitis (dated by TCRdb to 2015 to 2018). Study-wide findings and limitations: Blood from ankylosing spondylitis patients appeared to be characterized by a TCR beta motif composed of under 10 highly homologous amino acid variants.

Libraries were built with 5' RACE. The run used an Illumina HiSeq 2500. TCRdb took the public reads, trimmed them with fastp at Q25, ran MiXCR for clone calling and kept in-frame beta chains. Rows are unified per CDR3 protein, each entry keeping the most common DNA and genes. Within this sample are more than 650,000 distinct CDR3 sequences, with approximately 12% of them counted one time only. The top ten clonotypes cover around 0.51% of the sample. Antigen specificity for these receptors is unknown. The specimen sequenced was blood, either unsorted or a sorted T cell fraction (not recorded which). The receptors shown here come from a male donor with ankylosing spondylitis.

The chain employs TRBV11-2 and TRBJ2-2, with 9 bases that match TRBD1. Per germline, CDR1 SGHAT and CDR2 FQNNGV. The CDR3 is 18 residues long. The ends lost 5 bases at V and 3 bases at J; junction bases unmatched: 13. This CDR3 reads CASSVGYRGLGDTGELFF. CDR3 coding DNA: TGTGCCAGCAGCGTTGGATACAGGGGGCTTGGGGACACCGGGGAGCTGTTTTTT.

Concerning this clonotype itself: An end of the junction does not agree with germline; a read error may underlie this. The V gene is TRBV2, the J gene TRBJ1-2; 8 bases are shared with TRBD1. The CDR3 consists of 13 residues. The germline V gene has CDR1 SNHLY and CDR2 FYNNEI. The CDR3 here is CATKRDRNYGYAF. CDR3 sequence (DNA): TGTGCCACCAAACGGGACAGGAACTATGGCTACGCCTTC. The full variable domain, with the rest looked up from reference TRBV2 and TRBJ1-2, is EPEVTQTPSHQVTQMGQEVILRCVPISNHLYFYWYRQILGQKVEFLVSFYNNEISEKSEIFDDQFSVERPDGSNFTLKIRSTKLEDSAMYFCATKRDRNYGYAFGSGTRLTVV.

V is TRBV24-1 and J is TRBJ2-2, with D possibly matching TRBD1 (5 bases). The CDR3 has 16 residues. The V end lost 4 bases, the J end lost 8 bases, and 19 bases lay between the germline ends. Per the germline V gene, CDR1 is KGHDR and CDR2 is SFDVKD. The CDR3 spells CATSDSYQQVSGELFF. DNA for the CDR3: TGTGCCACCAGTGACTCATACCAACAGGTATCGGGGGAGCTGTTTTTT.

This clonotype was detected only a few times. This chain joins TRBV7-8 and TRBJ1-5, with a weak D call TRBD1 (6 bases). This CDR3 contains 14 residues. The V gene's germline CDR1 is SGHVS and CDR2 FQNEAQ. V lost 5 bases and J 3 bases, leaving 11 bases between the germline ends. As DNA, the CDR3 is TGTGCCAGCAGCGTTGACAGGTACAATCAGCCCCAGCATTTT. Amino acid sequence: CASSVDRYNQPQHF.

The V gene is TRBV10-3, the J gene TRBJ2-7, with 11 bases that match TRBD2. CDR1 and CDR2 from the germline V gene are ENHRY and SYGVKD. J lost 1 base, V lost 6 bases, and 11 bases had no gene match. The CDR3 has 17 residues. CDR3 coding DNA: TGTGCCATCAGCAGTACTAGCGGGAGTTCTAAGTCCTACGAGCAGTACTTC. Protein product: CAISSTSGSSKSYEQYF.

This clonotype turned up a few times. The CDR3 is CASSNKRNVYTGELFF. The CDR3 nucleotides read TGTGCCAGCAGTAATAAGCGGAACGTCTACACCGGGGAGCTGTTTTTT. The chain has TRBV6-1 and TRBJ2-2; the D gene is possibly TRBD2 (5 bases). The CDR3 extends over 16 amino acids. CDR1 and CDR2 from the germline V gene are MNHNS and SASEGT. V lost 5 bases and J lost 3, with 16 bases in between.

This clonotype was seen only a few times. The chain employs TRBV7-9 and TRBJ2-2; D is undetermined. The germline gives CDR1 SEHNR, CDR2 FQNEAQ (reference sequence). CDR3 length equals 14 residues. Trimming took 7 bases from V and 6 from J, leaving 15 bases between them. The CDR3 loop is CASIPPSGAGELFF. The CDR3 coding sequence is TGTGCCAGCATCCCCCCGTCCGGCGCCGGGGAGCTGTTTTTT.

In this sample, this clonotype turned up many times. The V call is TRBV12-3 or TRBV12-4, the J call TRBJ2-7; D ambiguous. Trimming cost V 5 bases and J 6 bases, with 17 bases left between them. CDR3 length: 14 residues. The DNA for the CDR3 is TGTGCCAGCAGTACCCTCTTGACCCGCGTCGAGCAGTACTTC. It translates to CASSTLLTRVEQYF.

Only a few counts were recorded for this clonotype. The rearrangement uses TRBV7-2 and TRBJ1-1, with D unclear. V was cut by 2 bases and J by 8 bases, with 12 bases left in between. Per germline, CDR1 SGHTA and CDR2 FQGNSA. The CDR3 is 13 residues long. In DNA form, the CDR3 reads TGTGCCAGCAGCTTAATTGGGCCCCTGGAAGCTTTCTTT. This translates into CASSLIGPLEAFF.

The chain carries TRBV24-1 and TRBJ2-1; 8 bases map to TRBD2. J lost 1 base, V lost 4 bases, and 5 bases had no gene match. The germline gives CDR1 KGHDR, CDR2 SFDVKD. The CDR3 has 16 residues. The CDR3 region has the DNA TGTGCCACCAGTGACACACGCGGGGGGTCCTACAATGAGCAGTTCTTC. Encoded protein: CATSDTRGGSYNEQFF.

The chain has TRBV28 and TRBJ2-7; D may be TRBD1 (5 bases). V shed 9 bases and J shed 2 bases, with 14 bases lying between them. The CDR3 has 13 amino acids. CDR1 and CDR2 (germline): MDHEN, SYDVKM. The CDR3 region has the DNA TGTGCCAGTAAGGACACATACACCTACGAGCAGTACTTC. It encodes CASKDTYTYEQYF. Drawing the rest from reference TRBV28 and TRBJ2-7, the complete variable domain is DVKVTQSSRYLVKRTGEKVFLECVQDMDHENMFWYRQDPGLGLRLIYFSYDVKMKEKGDIPEGYSVSREKKERFSLILESASTNQTSMYLCASKDTYTYEQYFGPGTRLTVT.

This clonotype was detected a few times. The rearrangement uses TRBV6-5 and TRBJ1-5; D remains unclear. Germline lookup yields CDR1 MNHEY and CDR2 SVGAGI. V lost 0 bases and J 7 bases, leaving 10 bases between the germline ends. This CDR3 contains 14 residues. The chain's CDR3 is CASSYSSTGQPQHF. The CDR3 nucleotides read TGTGCCAGCAGTTACTCGAGTACCGGACAGCCCCAGCATTTT.

A few counts support this clonotype. The chain employs TRBV20-1 and TRBJ2-5; a weak D match, TRBD2 (6 bases). The V end was cut by 0 bases, the J end by 1 base, with 9 bases between. This CDR3 comprises 14 residues. Per the germline V gene, CDR1 is DFQATT and CDR2 is SNEGSKA (reference sequence). CDR3 region: CSARDLGLQETQYF. The DNA of the CDR3 is TGCAGTGCTAGAGATCTGGGACTCCAAGAGACCCAGTACTTC.

This clonotype occurred many times. CDR3 nucleotide sequence: TGTGCCAGCAGTCCGGGACAGTATAATTCACCCCTCCACTTT. Translated, it gives CASSPGQYNSPLHF. This chain uses TRBV12-3 or TRBV12-4 with TRBJ1-6, with TRBD1 matching over 7 bases. Germline trimming cut 5 bases from V and 4 bases from J; bases unmatched to any gene: 2. The CDR3 spans 14 residues.

This chain connects TRBV29-1 to TRBJ1-5; a weak D match, TRBD1 (6 bases). Trimming took 4 bases from V and 9 from J, leaving 19 bases between them. The CDR3 covers 14 residues. Germline V gene data show CDR1 as SQVTM and CDR2 as ANQGSEA. The CDR3 coding sequence is TGCAGCGTTGCTAATAAAAGGGGGGTTACGCCCCAGCATTTT. Its translation is CSVANKRGVTPQHF.

In this sample, this clonotype turned up a few times. The V call is TRBV7-9, the J call TRBJ2-7, with a possible D match to TRBD1 (6 bases). V lost 1 base, J lost 0 bases, and 10 bases lay in between. The CDR3 length is 15 residues. The germline V gene has CDR1 SEHNR and CDR2 FQNEAQ (reference sequence). CDR3 amino acids: CASSLGGTTSYEQYF. The CDR3 region has the DNA TGTGCCAGCAGCTTAGGAGGGACAACCTCCTACGAGCAGTACTTC.

The V gene is TRBV28, the J gene TRBJ2-3, with a weak D call TRBD2 (5 bases). V lost 2 bases and J lost 9, with 21 bases in between. Germline V CDR1 and CDR2: MDHEN, SYDVKM. CDR3 length equals 16 residues. CDR3 sequence (DNA): TGTGCCAGCAGTTTAGGAGGCACGCCTCCGGGTCAGACGCAGTATTTT. This encodes CASSLGGTPPGQTQYF. Based on the CDR3 plus reference TRBV28 and TRBJ2-3, the full variable domain is DVKVTQSSRYLVKRTGEKVFLECVQDMDHENMFWYRQDPGLGLRLIYFSYDVKMKEKGDIPEGYSVSREKKERFSLILESASTNQTSMYLCASSLGGTPPGQTQYFGPGTRLTVL.

There are many counts of this clonotype. The chain employs TRBV29-1 and TRBJ2-5, with a tentative D call TRBD1 (5 bases). Between the trimmed V and J ends, which lost 4 bases and 6 bases, there was a span of 12 bases. The CDR3 is made up of 12 amino acids. CDR1 is SQVTM and CDR2 is ANQGSEA in the germline V gene. The CDR3 nucleotides are TGCAGCGTTGCTGGGGCGCGACAGACCCAGTACTTC. Translation: CSVAGARQTQYF.

The V call is TRBV20-1, the J call TRBJ2-1; TRBD2 is a possible D gene (5 bases). The CDR3 length is 14 residues. Germline V gene sequence: CDR1 DFQATT, CDR2 SNEGSKA (reference sequence). V lost 3 bases and J 1 base, leaving 10 bases between the germline ends. Here the CDR3 reads CSASHGLSYNEQFF. DNA for the CDR3: TGCAGTGCTAGCCATGGACTTTCCTACAATGAGCAGTTCTTC.

In this sample, this clonotype turned up many times. The chain carries TRBV7-8 and TRBJ1-2; D is unclear. The germline gives CDR1 SGHVS, CDR2 FQNEAQ. With 0 bases removed from V and 2 bases from J, the gap between germline ends came to 7 bases. This CDR3 comprises 14 residues. CDR3: CASSLASGNYGYTF. CDR3 nucleotides: TGTGCCAGCAGCTTAGCGAGTGGGAACTATGGCTACACCTTC.